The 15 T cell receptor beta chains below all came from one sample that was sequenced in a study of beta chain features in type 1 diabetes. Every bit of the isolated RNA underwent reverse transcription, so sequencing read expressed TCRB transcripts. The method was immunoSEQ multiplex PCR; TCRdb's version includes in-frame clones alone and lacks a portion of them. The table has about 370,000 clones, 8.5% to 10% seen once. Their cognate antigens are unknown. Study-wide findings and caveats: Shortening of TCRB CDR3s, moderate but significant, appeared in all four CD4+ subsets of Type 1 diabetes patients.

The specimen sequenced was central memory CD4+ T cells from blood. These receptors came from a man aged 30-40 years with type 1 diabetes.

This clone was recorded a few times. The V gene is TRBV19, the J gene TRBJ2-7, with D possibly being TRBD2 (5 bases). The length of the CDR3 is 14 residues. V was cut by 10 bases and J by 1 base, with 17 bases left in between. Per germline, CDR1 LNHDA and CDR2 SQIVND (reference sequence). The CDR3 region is CATLGPGGSYEQYF. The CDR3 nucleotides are TGTGCCACTCTAGGACCCGGAGGTTCCTACGAGCAGTACTTC.

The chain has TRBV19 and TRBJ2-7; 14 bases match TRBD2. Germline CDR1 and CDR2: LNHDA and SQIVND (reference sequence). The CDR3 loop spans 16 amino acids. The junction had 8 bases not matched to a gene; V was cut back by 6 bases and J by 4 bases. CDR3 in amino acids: CASRVGTSGSVYEQYF. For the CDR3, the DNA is TGTGCCAGTAGGGTAGGGACTAGCGGGAGTGTTTACGAGCAGTACTTC.

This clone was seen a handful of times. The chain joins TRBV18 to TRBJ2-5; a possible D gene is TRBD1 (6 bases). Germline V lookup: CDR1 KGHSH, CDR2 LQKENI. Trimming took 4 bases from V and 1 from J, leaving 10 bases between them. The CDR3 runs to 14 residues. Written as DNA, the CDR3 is TGTGCCAGCTCACTTCCAGGGGCCCAAGAGACCCAGTACTTC. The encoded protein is CASSLPGAQETQYF. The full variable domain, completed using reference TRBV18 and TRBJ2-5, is NAGVMQNPRHLVRRRGQEARLRCSPMKGHSHVYWYRQLPEEGLKFMVYLQKENIIDESGMPKERFSAEFPKEGPSILRIQQVVRGDSAAYFCASSLPGAQETQYFGPGTRLLVL.

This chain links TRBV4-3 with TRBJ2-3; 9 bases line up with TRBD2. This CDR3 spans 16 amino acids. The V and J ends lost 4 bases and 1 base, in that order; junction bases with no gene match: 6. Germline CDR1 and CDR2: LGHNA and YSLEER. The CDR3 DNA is TGCGCCAGCAGCCTTGTTAGCGGGAGCCGCACAGATACGCAGTATTTT. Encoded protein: CASSLVSGSRTDTQYF.

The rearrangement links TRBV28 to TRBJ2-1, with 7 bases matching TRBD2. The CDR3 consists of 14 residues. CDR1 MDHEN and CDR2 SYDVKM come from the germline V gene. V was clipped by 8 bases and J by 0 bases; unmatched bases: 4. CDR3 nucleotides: TGTGCCAGCCTTAAGCGGGGCTCCTACAATGAGCAGTTCTTC. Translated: CASLKRGSYNEQFF.

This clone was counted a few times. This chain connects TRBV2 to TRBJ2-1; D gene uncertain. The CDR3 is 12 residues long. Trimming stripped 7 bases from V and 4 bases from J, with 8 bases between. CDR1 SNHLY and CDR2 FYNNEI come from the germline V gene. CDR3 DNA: TGTGCCAGCATCGGAGTTTACAATGAGCAGTTCTTC. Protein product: CASIGVYNEQFF.

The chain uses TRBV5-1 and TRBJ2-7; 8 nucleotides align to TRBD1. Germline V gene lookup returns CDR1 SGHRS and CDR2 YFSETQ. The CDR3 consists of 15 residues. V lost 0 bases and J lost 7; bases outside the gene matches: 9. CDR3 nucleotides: TGCGCCAGCAGCTTGGAGGGCAGGGGGCTGGAAGAGCAGTACTTC. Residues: CASSLEGRGLEEQYF.

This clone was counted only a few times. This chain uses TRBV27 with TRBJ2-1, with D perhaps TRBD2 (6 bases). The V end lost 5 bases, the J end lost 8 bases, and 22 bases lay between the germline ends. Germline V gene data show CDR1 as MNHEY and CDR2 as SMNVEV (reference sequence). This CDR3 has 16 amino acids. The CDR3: CASSLTRAGQGDEQFF. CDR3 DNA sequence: TGTGCCAGCAGTCTGACTCGAGCGGGCCAAGGGGATGAGCAGTTCTTC.

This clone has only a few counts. The CDR3 loop reads CASSRSGSNNNEQFF. As DNA, the CDR3 is TGTGCCAGCAGCCGTAGCGGGAGTAATAACAATGAGCAGTTCTTC. The chain links TRBV7-2 to TRBJ2-1, with TRBD2 matching over 9 bases. This CDR3 is built from 15 residues. Germline V gene sequence: CDR1 SGHTA, CDR2 FQGNSA. J lost 5 bases, V lost 5 bases, and 7 bases had no gene match.

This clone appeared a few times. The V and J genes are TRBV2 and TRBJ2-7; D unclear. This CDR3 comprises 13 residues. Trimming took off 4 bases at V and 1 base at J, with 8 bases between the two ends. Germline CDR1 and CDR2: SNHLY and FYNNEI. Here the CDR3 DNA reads TGTGCCAGCAGTGTCCTTAAGTCCTACGAGCAGTACTTC. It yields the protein CASSVLKSYEQYF.

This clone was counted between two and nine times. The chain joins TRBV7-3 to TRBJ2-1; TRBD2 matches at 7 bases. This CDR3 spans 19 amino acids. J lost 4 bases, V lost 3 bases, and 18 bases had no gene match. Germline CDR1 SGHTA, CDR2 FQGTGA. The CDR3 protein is CASSFRASGLADEYNEQFF. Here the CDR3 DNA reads TGTGCCAGCAGCTTTCGAGCGTCAGGCCTAGCGGATGAATACAATGAGCAGTTCTTC.

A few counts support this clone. DNA of the CDR3: TGTGCCAGCAGCTTAGCCGGGATAGATACGCAGTATTTT. It is translated as CASSLAGIDTQYF. The chain recombines TRBV11-2 with TRBJ2-3, with D perhaps TRBD2 (5 bases). The CDR3 totals 13 residues. Germline V CDR1 and CDR2: SGHAT, FQNNGV. V was cut by 1 base and J by 5 bases, with 7 bases left in between. Looking up the rest from reference TRBV11-2 and TRBJ2-3 gives the full variable domain: EAGVAQSPRYKIIEKRQSVAFWCNPISGHATLYWYQQILGQGPKLLIQFQNNGVVDDSQLPKDRFSAERLKGVDSTLKIQPAKLEDSAVYLCASSLAGIDTQYFGPGTRLTVL.

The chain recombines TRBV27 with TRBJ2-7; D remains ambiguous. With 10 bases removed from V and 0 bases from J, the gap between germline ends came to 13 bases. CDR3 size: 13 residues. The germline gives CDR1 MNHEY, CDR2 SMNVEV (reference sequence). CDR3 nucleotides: TGTGCCACCAGCCCCAGGAACTCCTACGAGCAGTACTTC. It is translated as CATSPRNSYEQYF.

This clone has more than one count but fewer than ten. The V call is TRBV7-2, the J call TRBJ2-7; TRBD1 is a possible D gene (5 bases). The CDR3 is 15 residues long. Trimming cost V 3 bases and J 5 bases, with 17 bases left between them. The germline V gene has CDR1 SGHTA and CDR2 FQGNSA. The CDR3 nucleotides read TGTGCCAGCAGCTTCGCAGGGATAATTGGAGACGAGCAGTACTTC. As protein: CASSFAGIIGDEQYF.

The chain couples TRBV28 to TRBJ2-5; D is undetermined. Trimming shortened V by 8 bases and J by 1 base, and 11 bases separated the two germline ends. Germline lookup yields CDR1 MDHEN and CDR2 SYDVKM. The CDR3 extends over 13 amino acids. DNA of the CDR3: TGTGCCAGCGCCCCGCCGGTCCAAGAGACCCAGTACTTC. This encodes CASAPPVQETQYF.